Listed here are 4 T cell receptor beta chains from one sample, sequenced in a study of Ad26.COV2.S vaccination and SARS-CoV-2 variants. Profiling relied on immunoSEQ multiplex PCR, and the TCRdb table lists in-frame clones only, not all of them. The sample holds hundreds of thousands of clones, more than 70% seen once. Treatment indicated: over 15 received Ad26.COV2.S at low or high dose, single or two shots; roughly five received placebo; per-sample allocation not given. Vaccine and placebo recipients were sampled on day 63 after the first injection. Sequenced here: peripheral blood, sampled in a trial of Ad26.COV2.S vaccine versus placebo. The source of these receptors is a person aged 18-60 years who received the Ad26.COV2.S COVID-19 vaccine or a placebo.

The CDR3 region has the DNA TGTGCCAGCAGCGTAGATGGGCGGGAAGATCAGCCCCAGCATTTT. Its protein product is CASSVDGREDQPQHF. The chain links TRBV9 to TRBJ1-5, with unresolved D. From germline, CDR1 is SGDLS and CDR2 YYNGEE. The CDR3 spans 15 residues. V gave up 0 bases and J gave up 5 bases, with 12 bases separating them.

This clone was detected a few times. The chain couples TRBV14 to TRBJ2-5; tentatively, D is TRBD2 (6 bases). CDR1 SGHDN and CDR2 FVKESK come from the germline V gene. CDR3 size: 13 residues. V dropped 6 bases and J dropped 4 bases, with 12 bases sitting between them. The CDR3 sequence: CASSLAGSETQYF. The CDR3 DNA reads TGTGCCAGCAGTCTCGCGGGGTCAGAGACCCAGTACTTC.

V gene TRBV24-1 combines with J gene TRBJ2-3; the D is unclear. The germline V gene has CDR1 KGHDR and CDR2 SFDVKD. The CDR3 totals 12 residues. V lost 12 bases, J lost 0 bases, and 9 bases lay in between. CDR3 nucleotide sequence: TGTGCCGTCGCACACAGCACAGATACGCAGTATTTT. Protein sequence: CAVAHSTDTQYF.

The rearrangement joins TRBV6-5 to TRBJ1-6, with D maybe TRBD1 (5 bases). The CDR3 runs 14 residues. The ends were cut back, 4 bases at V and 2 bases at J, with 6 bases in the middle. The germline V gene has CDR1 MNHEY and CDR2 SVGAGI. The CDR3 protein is CASSLGAYNSPLHF. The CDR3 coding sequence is TGTGCCAGCAGTTTGGGGGCCTATAATTCACCCCTCCACTTT.